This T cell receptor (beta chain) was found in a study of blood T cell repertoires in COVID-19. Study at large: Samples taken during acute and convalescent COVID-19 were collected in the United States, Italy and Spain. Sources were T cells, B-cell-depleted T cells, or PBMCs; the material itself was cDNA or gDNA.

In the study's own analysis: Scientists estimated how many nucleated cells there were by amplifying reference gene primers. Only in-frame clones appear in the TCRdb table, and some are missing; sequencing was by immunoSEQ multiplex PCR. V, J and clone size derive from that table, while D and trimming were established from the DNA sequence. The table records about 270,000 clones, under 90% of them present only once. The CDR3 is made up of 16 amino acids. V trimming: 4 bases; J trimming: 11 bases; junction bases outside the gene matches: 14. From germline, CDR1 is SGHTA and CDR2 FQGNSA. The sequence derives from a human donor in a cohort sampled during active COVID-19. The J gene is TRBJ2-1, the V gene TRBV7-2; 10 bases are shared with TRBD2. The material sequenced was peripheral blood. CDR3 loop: CASSSRTSGTTAKQFF. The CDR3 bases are TGTGCCAGCAGCTCTCGAACTAGCGGGACGACAGCAAAGCAGTTCTTC.